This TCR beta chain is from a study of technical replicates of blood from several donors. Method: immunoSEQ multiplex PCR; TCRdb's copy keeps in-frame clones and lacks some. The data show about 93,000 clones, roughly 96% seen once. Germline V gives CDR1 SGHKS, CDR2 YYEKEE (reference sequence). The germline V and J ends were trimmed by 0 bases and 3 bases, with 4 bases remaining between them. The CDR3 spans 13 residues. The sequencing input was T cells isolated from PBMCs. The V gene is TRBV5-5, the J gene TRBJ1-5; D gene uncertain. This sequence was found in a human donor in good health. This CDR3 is CASSLGYNQPQHF. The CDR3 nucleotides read TGTGCCAGCAGCTTGGGTTACAATCAGCCCCAGCATTTT.